This record covers a single T cell receptor (beta chain). The antigen it recognizes is unknown. Base-call qualities are not available, and no considerably larger clone is one nucleotide away. The source of the sample is a study of blood T cell repertoires in COVID-19 (dated by TCRdb to about 2020). General notes on the study: The collaborator samples originated in the United States, Italy and Spain and spanned the acute and convalescent phases of COVID-19. The prospective study material was composed of cDNA or gDNA derived from T cells, B-cell-depleted T cells, or PBMCs. Subjects who had been exposed to COVID-19, were actively infected with it, or had recovered from it provided the deeply sampled blood TCRbeta repertoires that made up the dataset. A freely available public database, intended as a resource for researchers studying the immune response to SARS-CoV-2, is where the repertoires were released. The samples were drawn from two sources: the first 160 participants of the ongoing ImmuneRACE study, and approximately 1,300 subjects contributed by 6 global collaborators. Sample metadata almost always included a de-identified subject ID, COVID-19 status, age in years and sex. Where available, HLA class I and class II types were obtained from metadata supplied by the sample provider rather than from assay-based typing.

Each collaborating institution followed its own protocols to collect whole blood in K2EDTA tubes. For TCRbeta analysis, collaborator samples were shipped as frozen whole blood, as isolated PBMCs, or as DNA extracted from either sample type. TCRbeta CDR3 regions were amplified from genomic DNA by means of the immunoSEQ Assay, a bias-controlled multiplex PCR. The original methods were these. Nucleated cell counts per sample were estimated from amplification of reference gene primers within the assay. To quantify the absolute abundance of each unique TCRbeta CDR3 rearrangement, sequence reads were collapsed and filtered. For each sample, productive Simpson clonality was calculated as the square root of Simpson's diversity index across productive rearrangements. The clones in this table, taken by TCRdb from immuneACCESS, are in-frame only. Not every clone is retained; where verified, under half of the shortfall comes from an unresolved V gene, and the cause of the rest is unknown. V and J calls plus clone size are reproduced from that table; the DNA served to infer D and trimming. A total of tens of thousands of clones appear in this sample, over 75% of them only once. More than 15% of the sample belongs to the ten largest clones.

On the study overall, not on this receptor specifically: The quantity of clinical and demographic metadata differed by source and by participant and was supplied without curation.

V and J are trimmed by 8 bases and 5 bases, and the gene matches miss 9 bases of the junction. The CDR3, from cysteine to phenylalanine, totals 14 residues. Left in the record is the CDR3 DNA by itself, 42 bases read in frame from the first base. In the germline V gene, CDR1 corresponds to MDHEN and CDR2 to SYDVKM. Source material: peripheral blood. Rearrangement joined TRBV28 to TRBJ1-2, with 9 junctional bases fitting TRBD1. The source is a woman aged 60-70 years with acute or convalescent COVID-19. The bases read TGTGCCAGCTGTAACAGGGGGCAATGGTATGGCTACACCTTC. Its translation reads: CASCNRGQWYGYTF.